This section outlines one TCR beta chain sequence together with its context. What it binds is unknown. Germline V CDR1 and CDR2: SGDLS, YYNGEE. The CDR3 totals 14 residues. Trimming left V 0 bases short and J 7 bases short, with 13 bases between. The data were obtained in a study of memory CD4+ T cells and cytomegalovirus serostatus. Study findings and constraints: The CMV-associated TCR signature appears largely within the CD4+ memory repertoire. CD4+ memory repertoires contained about two fifths of the roughly 160 reported CMV TCRbeta sequences.

The method was immunoSEQ multiplex PCR; TCRdb's version includes in-frame clones alone and lacks a portion of them. The sample carries tens of thousands of clones, approximately 76% recorded once. Single viable CD3+CD4+CD8-CD45RO+ cells were sorted as the memory CD4+ T cells. The V and J genes are TRBV9 and TRBJ1-1; possible D gene TRBD1, 5 bases. The sequencing sample was made of memory CD4+ T cells from blood. The TCR comes from an adult in good health and CMV-seronegative. Some clones in this sample may be carry-over from other donors' samples. The CDR3 loop reads CASSVGPGDGEAFF. In DNA, the CDR3 is TGTGCCAGCAGCGTAGGCCCCGGGGACGGTGAAGCTTTCTTT. The variable domain in full, completed from reference TRBV9 and TRBJ1-1, reads DSGVTQTPKHLITATGQRVTLRCSPRSGDLSVYWYQQSLDQGLQFLIQYYNGEERAKGNILERFSAQQFPDLHSELNLSSLELGDSALYFCASSVGPGDGEAFFGQGTRLTVV.